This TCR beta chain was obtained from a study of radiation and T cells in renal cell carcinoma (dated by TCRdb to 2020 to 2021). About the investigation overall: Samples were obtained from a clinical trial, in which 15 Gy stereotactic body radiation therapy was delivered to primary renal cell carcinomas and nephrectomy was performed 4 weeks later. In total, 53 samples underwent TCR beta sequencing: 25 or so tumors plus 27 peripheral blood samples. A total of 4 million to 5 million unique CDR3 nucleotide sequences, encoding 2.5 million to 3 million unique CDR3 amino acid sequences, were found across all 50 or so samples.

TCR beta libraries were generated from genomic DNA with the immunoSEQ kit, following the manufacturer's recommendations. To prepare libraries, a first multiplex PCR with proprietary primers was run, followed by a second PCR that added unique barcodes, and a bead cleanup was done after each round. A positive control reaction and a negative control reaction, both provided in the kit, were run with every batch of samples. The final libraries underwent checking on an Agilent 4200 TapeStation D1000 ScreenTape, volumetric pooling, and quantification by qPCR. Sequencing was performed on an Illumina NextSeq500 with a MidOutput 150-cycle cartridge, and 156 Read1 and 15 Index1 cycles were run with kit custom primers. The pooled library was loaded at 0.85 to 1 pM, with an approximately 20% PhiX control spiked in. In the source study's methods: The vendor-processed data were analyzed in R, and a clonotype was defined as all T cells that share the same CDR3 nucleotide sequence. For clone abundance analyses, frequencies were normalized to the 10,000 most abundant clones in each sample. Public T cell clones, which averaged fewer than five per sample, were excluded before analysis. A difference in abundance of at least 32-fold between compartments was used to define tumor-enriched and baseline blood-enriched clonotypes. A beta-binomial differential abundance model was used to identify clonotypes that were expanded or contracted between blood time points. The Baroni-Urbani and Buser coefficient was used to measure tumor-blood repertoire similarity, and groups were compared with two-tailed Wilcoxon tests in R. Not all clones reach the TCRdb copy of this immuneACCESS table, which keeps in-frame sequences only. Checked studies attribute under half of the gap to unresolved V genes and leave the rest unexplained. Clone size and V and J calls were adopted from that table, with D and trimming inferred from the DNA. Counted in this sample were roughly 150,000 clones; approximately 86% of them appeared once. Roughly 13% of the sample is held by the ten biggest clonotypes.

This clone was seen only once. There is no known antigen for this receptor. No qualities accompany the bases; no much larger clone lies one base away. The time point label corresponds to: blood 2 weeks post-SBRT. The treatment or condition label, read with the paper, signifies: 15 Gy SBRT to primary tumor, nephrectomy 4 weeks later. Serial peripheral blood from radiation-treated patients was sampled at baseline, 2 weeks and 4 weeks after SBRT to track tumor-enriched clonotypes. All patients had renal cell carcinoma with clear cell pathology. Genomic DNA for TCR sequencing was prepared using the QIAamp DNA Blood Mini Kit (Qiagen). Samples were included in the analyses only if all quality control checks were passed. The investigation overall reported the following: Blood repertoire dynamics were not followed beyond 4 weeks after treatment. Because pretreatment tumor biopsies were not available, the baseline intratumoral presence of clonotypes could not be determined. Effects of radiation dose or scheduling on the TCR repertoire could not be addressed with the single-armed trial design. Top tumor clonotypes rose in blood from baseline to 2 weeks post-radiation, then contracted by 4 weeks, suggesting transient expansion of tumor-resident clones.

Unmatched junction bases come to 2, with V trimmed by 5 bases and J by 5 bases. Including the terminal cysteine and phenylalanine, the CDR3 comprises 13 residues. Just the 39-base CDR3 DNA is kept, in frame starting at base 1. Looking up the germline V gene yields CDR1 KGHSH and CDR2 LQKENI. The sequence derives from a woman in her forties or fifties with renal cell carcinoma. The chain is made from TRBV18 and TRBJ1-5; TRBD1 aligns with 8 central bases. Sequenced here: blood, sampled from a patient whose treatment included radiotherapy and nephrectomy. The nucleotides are TGTGCCAGCTCATCGGGACAGGATCAGCCCCAGCATTTT. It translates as CASSSGQDQPQHF.